This T cell receptor beta chain is drawn from a study of OX40 agonist ivuxolimab in advanced cancers. Trimming took 4 bases from V and 1 from J, leaving 20 bases between them. Germline lookup yields CDR1 MNHEY and CDR2 SMNVEV (reference sequence). The CDR3 sequence is 17 residues long. The method was immunoSEQ multiplex PCR; TCRdb's version includes in-frame clones alone and lacks a portion of them. The sample holds around 43,000 clones, approximately 88% seen once. Sampling of blood occurred at baseline, cycle 4 day 1, and cycle 7 day 1. Sequenced material: CD4+ or CD8+ T cells sorted from blood, taken in a trial of the OX40 agonist ivuxolimab. The genes are TRBV27 and TRBJ2-7; D might be TRBD2 (5 bases). This sequence originates from an adult with an advanced solid tumor such as melanoma, head and neck, liver or kidney cancer. The CDR3 DNA follows: TGTGCCAGCAGTTCCCTCCTCACCGGACGGGATTCCTACGAGCAGTACTTC. This gives the protein CASSSLLTGRDSYEQYF.